This T cell receptor (beta chain) was sequenced for a study of cytomegalovirus exposure and HLA in healthy donors. TCRdb keeps only in-frame clones here, not all; method: immunoSEQ multiplex PCR. Here the sample spans some 40,000 clones, 90% to 95% being singletons. Among the approximately 130 subjects of the validation cohort, separate from the roughly 730-subject first cohort, were the donors. V lost 5 bases to trimming and J lost 2 bases; unmatched junction nucleotides: 5. The germline V gene has CDR1 MDHEN and CDR2 SYDVKM. The CDR3 sequence is 15 residues long. The chain recombines TRBV28 with TRBJ2-2, with TRBD1 matching over 7 bases. The receptor comes from a man aged 18 to 35 in good health and CMV-seronegative. Sequenced: PBMCs. The CDR3 region is CASSPGQPNTGELFF. The DNA for the CDR3 is TGTGCCAGCAGTCCGGGACAGCCAAACACCGGGGAGCTGTTTTTT. Full variable domain (rest looked up from reference TRBV28 and TRBJ2-2): DVKVTQSSRYLVKRTGEKVFLECVQDMDHENMFWYRQDPGLGLRLIYFSYDVKMKEKGDIPEGYSVSREKKERFSLILESASTNQTSMYLCASSPGQPNTGELFFGEGSRLTVL.